What follows is one TCR beta chain and its context. Libraries were prepared by immunoSEQ multiplex PCR; TCRdb keeps only in-frame clonotypes and omits some of them. In the table there are over 250,000 clones, approximately 89% of which are singletons. This entry belongs to a study of blood T cell repertoires in COVID-19. Participants had their cohort set by participant-reported clinical history. The length of the CDR3 is 13 residues. Germline assignment: CDR1 SGHKS and CDR2 YYEKEE (reference sequence). Trimming removed 4 bases from V and 8 bases from J, with 12 bases in between. Source material: PBMCs or T cells enriched from blood (not recorded which). V gene TRBV5-5 combines with J gene TRBJ1-4; D gene uncertain. The clonotype originates from a woman in her 30s who had recovered from COVID-19. The CDR3 region is CASSRGGSEKLFF. CDR3 coding DNA: TGTGCCAGCAGCCGAGGAGGCTCGGAAAAACTGTTTTTT.